The T cell receptor (beta chain) under discussion was sequenced for a study of CD8+CD57+ T cells in acquired aplastic anemia listed by TCRdb under 2018. As for the study more broadly: DNA extracted from sorted CD4+ and CD8+ cells had a mean of around 3 ug, with a range of roughly 0.18 to 27.4 ug. CD8+CD57+ expansion was defined as a frequency above the mean frequency observed in healthy subjects. Findings and caveats that apply to the study as a whole: Although 25 to 30 CD8+ CDR3 sequences were shared by patients and controls, these sequences appeared highly expressed in patients and within the immunodominant clones of patients. Between patients and healthy controls, no significant difference in CD8+ Simpson's diversity was found (P=0.060).

Note on this clonotype: The specificity of this receptor is unknown. Base qualities were left out, and no much larger clone turns up one base away.

Deletion took 0 bases off V and 3 bases off J, with a span of 9 bases between the germline ends. Inclusive of the bounding cysteine and phenylalanine, the CDR3 is 15 residues long. CDR3 DNA only is kept here, 45 bases in frame from base 1. The CDR1 and CDR2 encoded by the germline V gene (reference sequence) are SGHNT and YYREEE. Genomic DNA was used as template for profiling of TCR beta VDJ combinations and CDR3 sequences. TCR repertoire sequencing was run on an Illumina HiSeq 2000. Per the source publication's procedure: Repertoire assessment relied on Simpson's diversity index, CDR3 size and DJ length profiles, and TRBV/TRBJ rearrangement plots. The most abundant DNA sequence in the deep sequencing data was taken as the immunodominant clone. CDR3 amino acid sequences were screened for sharing across subjects and were compared with published repertoires and the VDJdb database. The raw public reads went through TCRdb reprocessing: fastp at Q25, MiXCR clone calling, in-frame beta chains kept. Rows with a matching CDR3 protein are joined into one entry that keeps the most common DNA and genes. TCRdb's processing, not the authors', yielded these V and J calls. Here the sample has about 160,000 distinct CDR3 sequences; over 55% occur a single time. The ten largest clones add up to roughly half of the sample.

The patients picked for sequencing were ones in whom flow cytometry had shown an expansion of CD8+CD57+ cells. All patients had severe acquired aplastic anemia diagnosed by International Study of Aplastic Anemia and Agranulocytosis and Camitta criteria. At the time blood was sampled, none of the patients had received any therapy. In this study, sorted CD4+ and CD8+ T cells from the blood of healthy subjects and of severe aplastic anemia patients had their TCR repertoires deep-sequenced. Patients were enrolled in the USA under clinicaltrials.gov protocols 00001620, 01623167, 00001397, 00071045, 00081523 and 00961064. Ficoll-Paque density gradient centrifugation was used to isolate peripheral blood mononuclear cells. Before DNA extraction, CD4+ and CD8+ T cells were sorted by FACS or by magnetic beads.

The TCR sequence derives from a human donor with aplastic anemia. Sequencing input: sorted CD4+, CD8+, or CD8+CD57+ T cells (not recorded which) from PBMCs. The chain links TRBV5-4 with TRBJ1-4; TRBD1 might be the D gene, on 6 matching bases. CDR3 protein: CASSLGGHSNEKLFF. Read as DNA, the sequence is TGTGCCAGCAGCTTGGGGGGACACTCTAATGAAAAACTGTTTTTT.